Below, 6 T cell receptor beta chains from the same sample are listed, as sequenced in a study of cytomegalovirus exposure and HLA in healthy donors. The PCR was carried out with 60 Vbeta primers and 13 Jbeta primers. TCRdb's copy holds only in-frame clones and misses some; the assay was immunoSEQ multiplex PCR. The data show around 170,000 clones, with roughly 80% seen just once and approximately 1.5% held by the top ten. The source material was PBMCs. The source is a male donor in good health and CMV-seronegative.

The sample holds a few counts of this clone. In DNA form, the CDR3 reads TGCGCCAGCAGCTTGGACAGGGTTGGTATGGACGAGCAGTACTTC. Translated: CASSLDRVGMDEQYF. This chain links TRBV5-1 with TRBJ2-7; TRBD1 is a possible D gene (6 bases). Germline V gives CDR1 SGHRS, CDR2 YFSETQ. This CDR3 has 15 amino acids. V lost 0 bases and J 5 bases, leaving 15 bases between the germline ends.

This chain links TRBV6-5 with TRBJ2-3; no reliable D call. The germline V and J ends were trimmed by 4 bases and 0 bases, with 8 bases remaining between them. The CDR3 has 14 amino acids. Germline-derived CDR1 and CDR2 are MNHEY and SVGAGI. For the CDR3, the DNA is TGTGCCAGCAGTTCCCAGTCTAGCACAGATACGCAGTATTTT. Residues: CASSSQSSTDTQYF.

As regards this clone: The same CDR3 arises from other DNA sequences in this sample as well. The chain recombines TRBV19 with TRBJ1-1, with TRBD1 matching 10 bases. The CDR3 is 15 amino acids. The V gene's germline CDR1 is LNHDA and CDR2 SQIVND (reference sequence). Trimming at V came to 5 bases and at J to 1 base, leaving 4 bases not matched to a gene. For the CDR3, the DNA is TGTGCCAGTAGTGCAGACAGGGGGCGGAACACTGAAGCTTTCTTT. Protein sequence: CASSADRGRNTEAFF.

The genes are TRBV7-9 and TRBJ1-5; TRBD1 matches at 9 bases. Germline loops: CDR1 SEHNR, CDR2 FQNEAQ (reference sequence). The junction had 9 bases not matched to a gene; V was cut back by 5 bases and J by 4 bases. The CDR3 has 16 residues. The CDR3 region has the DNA TGTGCCAGCAGCGCACACGGGACAGGGAATAATCAGCCCCAGCATTTT. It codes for CASSAHGTGNNQPQHF.

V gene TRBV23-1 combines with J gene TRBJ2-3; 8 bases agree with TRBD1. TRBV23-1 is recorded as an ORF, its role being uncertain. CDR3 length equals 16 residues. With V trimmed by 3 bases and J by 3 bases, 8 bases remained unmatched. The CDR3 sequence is CASSHQGAGITDTQYF. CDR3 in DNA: TGCGCCAGCAGTCATCAGGGGGCCGGAATAACAGATACGCAGTATTTT.

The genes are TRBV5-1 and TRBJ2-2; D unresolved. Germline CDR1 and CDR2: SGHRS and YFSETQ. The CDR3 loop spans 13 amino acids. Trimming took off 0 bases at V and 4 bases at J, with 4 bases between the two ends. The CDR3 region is CASSLVRTGELFF. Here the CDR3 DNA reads TGCGCCAGCAGCTTGGTCCGCACCGGGGAGCTGTTTTTT. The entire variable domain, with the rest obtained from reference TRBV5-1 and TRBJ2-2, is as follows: KAGVTQTPRYLIKTRGQQVTLSCSPISGHRSVSWYQQTPGQGLQFLFEYFSETQRNKGNFPGRFSGRQFSNSRSEMNVSTLELGDSALYLCASSLVRTGELFFGEGSRLTVL.